This T cell receptor beta chain comes out of a study of blood T cell repertoires in COVID-19. The table came from immunoSEQ multiplex PCR; TCRdb's copy has only in-frame clones and leaves some out. Of 100,000 to 150,000 clones listed, about 89% are singletons. Looked up from germline, CDR1 is MNHEY and CDR2 is SVGAGI. The ends lost 10 bases at V and 4 bases at J; junction bases unmatched: 8. This CDR3 has 14 residues. This sequence originates from a woman in her sixties or seventies with acute or convalescent COVID-19. This chain links TRBV6-5 with TRBJ1-1, with TRBD1 matching 11 bases. The source material was peripheral blood. CDR3 nucleotides: TGTGCCACCCTACGGACAGGGGGCATCACTGAAGCTTTCTTT. It encodes CATLRTGGITEAFF.